Listed below are T cell receptor beta chains from one sample, sequenced in a study of technical replicates of blood from several donors. Generated by immunoSEQ multiplex PCR, the TCRdb table keeps only in-frame clones and is missing some. The data contain approximately 10,000 clones, roughly 93% of them singletons. What was sequenced was PBMCs. Receptors originate from a human donor in good health. Each CDR3 is given with its conserved first and last residue. D genes are given only for firm matches. Clone sizes are given selectively: once, few, many, or a class where the clone is expanded.

size	D	V	J	CDR3	DNA
NA	TRBD1	TRBV5-1	TRBJ2-7	CASSPGTANYEQYF	TGCGCCAGCAGCCCCGGGACAGCCAACTACGAGCAGTACTTC
NA	NA	TRBV9	TRBJ1-2	CASSVEVRASGGYTF	TGTGCCAGCAGCGTAGAGGTCAGGGCTTCGGGTGGCTACACCTTC
NA	NA	TRBV18	TRBJ2-1	CASSPPLSGGGGYGEQFF	TGTGCCAGCTCACCACCCTTATCTGGTGGAGGTGGATACGGTGAGCAGTTCTTC
NA	NA	TRBV5-4	TRBJ2-3	CASKSSRSAPDTQYF	TGTGCCAGCAAATCGTCGCGAAGCGCCCCAGATACGCAGTATTTT
NA	NA	TRBV10-1	TRBJ2-2	CASSEDWPAGTGELFF	TGCGCCAGCAGTGAGGACTGGCCAGCGGGCACCGGGGAGCTGTTTTTT
NA	NA	TRBV7-9	TRBJ1-3	CASSFQGSGNTIYF	TGTGCCAGCAGCTTCCAGGGTTCTGGAAACACCATATATTTT
NA	NA	TRBV13	TRBJ2-7	CASSLPGGAEQYF	TGTGCCAGCAGCCTGCCGGGGGGCGCAGAGCAGTACTTC
few	NA	TRBV18	TRBJ2-7	CASSLRSSYEQYF	TGTGCCAGCTCACTGAGGAGCTCCTACGAGCAGTACTTC
NA	NA	TRBV5-1	TRBJ1-5	CASSLGGPGQPQHF	TGCGCCAGCAGCTTGGGGGGGCCTGGTCAGCCCCAGCATTTT
NA	TRBD1	TRBV28	TRBJ2-7	CASSLNRGRNQYF	TGTGCCAGCAGTTTAAACAGGGGGAGGAATCAGTACTTC
NA	NA	TRBV2	TRBJ2-1	CARRRGNEQFF	TGTGCCAGAAGGCGGGGTAATGAGCAGTTCTTC
NA	NA	TRBV5-1	TRBJ2-3	CASSLAASQYTDTQYF	TGCGCCAGCAGCTTGGCGGCTAGCCAATACACAGATACGCAGTATTTT
NA	NA	TRBV10-1	TRBJ2-7	CASLPRSYEQYF	TGCGCCAGCCTCCCGCGGTCCTACGAGCAGTACTTC
NA	NA	TRBV7-9	TRBJ1-3	CASSSDSFSGNTIYF	TGTGCCAGCAGCTCGGACAGCTTCTCTGGAAACACCATATATTTT
NA	TRBD2	TRBV5-1	TRBJ2-5	CASSFAGGPFGETQYF	TGCGCCAGCAGCTTCGCGGGAGGGCCTTTTGGTGAGACCCAGTACTTC
NA	NA	TRBV6-5	TRBJ2-3	CASMPGGTDTQYF	TGTGCCAGCATGCCAGGGGGCACAGATACGCAGTATTTT
NA	TRBD2	TRBV10-1	TRBJ2-1	CASTLGTSGSDEQFF	TGCGCCAGCACCTTAGGGACTAGCGGGAGTGATGAGCAGTTCTTC
NA	TRBD1	TRBV7-3	TRBJ2-3	CASSPDRGLDTQYF	TGTGCCAGCAGCCCGGACAGGGGGCTTGATACGCAGTATTTT
NA	TRBD2	TRBV5-1	TRBJ2-1	CASSSWTSGSLSYNEQFF	TGCGCCAGCAGCTCTTGGACTAGCGGGAGTCTATCCTACAATGAGCAGTTCTTC
NA	TRBD2	TRBV6-4	TRBJ2-1	CASSSHPTSGISNEQFF	TGTGCCAGCAGTTCCCACCCGACTAGCGGGATTTCCAATGAGCAGTTCTTC
NA	TRBD2	TRBV5-1	TRBJ2-3	CARSTSGGTADTQYF	TGCGCCAGGTCGACTAGCGGAGGAACAGCAGATACGCAGTATTTT
NA	NA	TRBV27	TRBJ2-1	CASSWFSRSYNEQFF	TGTGCCAGCAGTTGGTTTAGTCGGTCCTACAATGAGCAGTTCTTC
NA	TRBD1	TRBV10-2	TRBJ1-4	CASSRPGQETGGEKLFF	TGCGCCAGCAGTCGACCGGGACAGGAAACCGGTGGTGAAAAACTGTTTTTT
NA	TRBD1	TRBV15	TRBJ2-7	CATSRSTGGDEQYF	TGTGCCACCAGCAGATCGACAGGGGGCGACGAGCAGTACTTC
NA	TRBD1	TRBV5-1	TRBJ2-6	CASSSWTGGSGANVLTF	TGCGCCAGCAGCTCATGGACAGGGGGCTCTGGGGCCAACGTCCTGACTTTC
once	NA	TRBV5-1	TRBJ2-2	CASSRVSQGPGELFF	TGCGCCAGCAGCAGGGTGTCTCAGGGTCCCGGGGAGCTGTTTTTT
NA	TRBD2	TRBV27	TRBJ2-7	CASSSPGLAGTYEQYF	TGTGCCAGCAGCTCCCCGGGGCTAGCGGGAACCTACGAGCAGTACTTC
NA	TRBD1	TRBV10-3	TRBJ1-1	CAMRDRVMNTEAFF	TGTGCCATGAGGGACAGGGTTATGAACACTGAAGCTTTCTTT
NA	TRBD1	TRBV6-5	TRBJ2-4	CASSYGTGENIQYF	TGTGCCAGCAGTTACGGGACAGGGGAAAACATTCAGTACTTC
NA	TRBD1	TRBV19	TRBJ1-1	CASTDRGVRAFF	TGTGCCAGTACCGACAGGGGGGTTCGGGCTTTCTTT
NA	NA	TRBV27	TRBJ2-7	CASSLSPSAGTYEQYF	TGTGCCAGCAGTTTATCCCCCTCGGCGGGGACCTACGAGCAGTACTTC
once	TRBD2	TRBV11-2	TRBJ2-7	CASSLEASGRETYEQYF	TGTGCCAGCAGCTTAGAGGCAAGCGGGAGGGAAACCTACGAGCAGTACTTC
NA	TRBD2	TRBV14	TRBJ2-1	CASSQGLAVDNEQFF	TGTGCCAGCAGCCAGGGACTAGCGGTGGACAATGAGCAGTTCTTC
NA	TRBD2	TRBV4-1	TRBJ2-5	CASSSSGSETQYF	TGCGCCAGCAGCTCTAGCGGGAGCGAGACCCAGTACTTC
NA	TRBD1	TRBV30	TRBJ2-2	CAWSNSGTGSVNTGELFF	TGTGCCTGGTCCAACTCCGGGACAGGGTCCGTGAACACCGGGGAGCTGTTTTTT
NA	TRBD1	TRBV25-1	TRBJ1-2	CASRPGTGGGYTF	TGTGCCAGCAGACCCGGGACAGGGGGAGGCTACACCTTC
NA	TRBD1	TRBV30	TRBJ1-2	CAWSRTGVGRDYGYTF	TGTGCCTGGAGTCGGACAGGGGTGGGTAGGGACTATGGCTACACCTTC
NA	TRBD2	TRBV30	TRBJ2-7	CAWSLVAGAGEQYF	TGTGCCTGGAGTTTGGTAGCGGGAGCGGGGGAGCAGTACTTC
NA	NA	TRBV5-4	TRBJ2-5	CASSFGNGAGVETQYF	TGTGCCAGCAGCTTCGGTAATGGAGCGGGCGTAGAGACCCAGTACTTC
NA	TRBD2	TRBV27	TRBJ2-7	CASRPPGTSGRGYEQYF	TGTGCCAGCAGGCCCCCCGGGACTAGCGGGAGGGGGTACGAGCAGTACTTC
NA	TRBD1	TRBV6-1	TRBJ1-1	CASRWTGDTEAFF	TGTGCCAGCAGATGGACAGGGGACACTGAAGCTTTCTTT
NA	TRBD2	TRBV6-6	TRBJ2-3	CASSYGTSGRDTQYF	TGTGCCAGCAGTTACGGTACTAGCGGGAGGGATACGCAGTATTTT
NA	TRBD2	TRBV2	TRBJ2-3	CASSLLAGGTDTQYF	TGTGCCAGCTCCCTGCTAGCGGGAGGGACAGATACGCAGTATTTT
NA	TRBD2	TRBV6-4	TRBJ2-1	CASSLTSDKDNEQFF	TGTGCCAGCAGTTTGACTAGCGACAAGGACAATGAGCAGTTCTTC
once	TRBD2	TRBV11-2	TRBJ2-3	CASSLVASGRAIDTQYF	TGTGCCAGCAGCTTAGTGGCTAGCGGGAGGGCCATAGATACGCAGTATTTT
NA	TRBD2	TRBV4-1	TRBJ2-1	CASSQGLTSGRRSEQFF	TGCGCCAGCAGCCAAGGGTTAACTAGCGGGAGAAGGAGTGAGCAGTTCTTC
NA	TRBD1	TRBV2	TRBJ1-3	CASSGTGFSGNTIYF	TGTGCCAGCAGCGGGACAGGCTTCTCTGGAAACACCATATATTTT
NA	NA	TRBV28	TRBJ1-1	CASSLSQGHAEAFF	TGTGCCAGCAGTTTATCACAGGGTCACGCTGAAGCTTTCTTT
NA	NA	TRBV28	TRBJ1-1	CASSLWRDTEAFF	TGTGCCAGCAGTTTATGGAGGGACACTGAAGCTTTCTTT
NA	TRBD2	TRBV7-8	TRBJ2-7	CASSPPRGDEQYF	TGTGCCAGCAGCCCGCCCCGGGGGGACGAGCAGTACTTC
NA	NA	TRBV10-2	TRBJ1-5	CASSEQGQGQPQHF	TGCGCCAGCAGTGAACAGGGACAAGGTCAGCCCCAGCATTTT
NA	NA	TRBV6-1	TRBJ1-2	CASRGRGNDYYGYTF	TGTGCCAGCAGAGGTCGGGGAAATGACTACTATGGCTACACCTTC
NA	NA	TRBV9	TRBJ2-6	CASSRDDTAGANVLTF	TGTGCCAGCAGCCGAGACGACACAGCCGGGGCCAACGTCCTGACTTTC
NA	NA	TRBV5-1	TRBJ2-7	CASSLDVYEQYF	TGCGCCAGCAGCTTGGATGTATACGAGCAGTACTTC
NA	NA	TRBV7-6	TRBJ2-5	CASSLGQEETQYF	TGTGCCAGCAGCTTAGGGCAGGAAGAGACCCAGTACTTC